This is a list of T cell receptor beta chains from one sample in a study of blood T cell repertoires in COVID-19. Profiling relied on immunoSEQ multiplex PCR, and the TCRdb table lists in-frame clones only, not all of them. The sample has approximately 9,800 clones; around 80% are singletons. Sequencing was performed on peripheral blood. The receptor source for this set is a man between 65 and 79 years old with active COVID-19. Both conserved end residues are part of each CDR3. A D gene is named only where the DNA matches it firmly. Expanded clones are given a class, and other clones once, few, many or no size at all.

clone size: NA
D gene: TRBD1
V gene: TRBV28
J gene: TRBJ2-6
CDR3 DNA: TGTGCCAGCAGTACAGGGGCCCCCGACGTCCTGACTTTC
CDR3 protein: CASSTGAPDVLTF

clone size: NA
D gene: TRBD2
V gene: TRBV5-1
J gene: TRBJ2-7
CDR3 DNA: TGCGCCAGCAGCCCTAACTCCGGGACTAGCGGTGGAAACGAGCAGTACTTC
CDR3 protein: CASSPNSGTSGGNEQYF

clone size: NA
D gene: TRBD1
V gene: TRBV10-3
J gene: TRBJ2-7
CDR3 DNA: TGTGCCATCAGTGAGAAAAATACCGGGACAGGGTCGGCCGAGCAGTACTTC
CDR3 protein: CAISEKNTGTGSAEQYF

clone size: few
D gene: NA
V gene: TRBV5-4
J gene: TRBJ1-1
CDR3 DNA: TGTGCCAGCAGCGGAGGAACACGCACGAGGACTGAAGCTTTCTTT
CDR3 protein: CASSGGTRTRTEAFF

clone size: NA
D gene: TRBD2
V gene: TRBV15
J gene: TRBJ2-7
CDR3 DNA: TGTGCCACCAGCAGAGGGGTAGCGGGAGGGTACGAGCAGTACTTC
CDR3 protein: CATSRGVAGGYEQYF

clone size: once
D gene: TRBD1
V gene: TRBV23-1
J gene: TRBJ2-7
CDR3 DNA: TGCGCCAGCAGTCAATCGGAAGTAGGGACAGGGACTTACGAGCAGTACTTC
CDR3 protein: CASSQSEVGTGTYEQYF

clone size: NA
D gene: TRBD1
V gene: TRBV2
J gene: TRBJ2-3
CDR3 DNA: TGTGCCAGCAGCCCACAGGGGTTACGCACAGATACGCAGTATTTT
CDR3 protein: CASSPQGLRTDTQYF

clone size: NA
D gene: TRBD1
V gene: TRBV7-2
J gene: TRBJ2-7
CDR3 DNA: TGTGCCAGCAGCTTAGTTGGGGGGACAGGTCTCTCCTACGAGCAGTACTTC
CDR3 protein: CASSLVGGTGLSYEQYF

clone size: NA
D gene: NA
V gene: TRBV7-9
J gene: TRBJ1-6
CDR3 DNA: TGTGCCAGCAGCTTAAGGTCACAGGTCGGGGGGACCCTCCACTTT
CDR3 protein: CASSLRSQVGGTLHF

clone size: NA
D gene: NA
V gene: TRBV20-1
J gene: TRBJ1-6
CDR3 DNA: TGCAGTGCTAGTTCGCGGGCCCTGTTAAATTCACCCCTCCACTTT
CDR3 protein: CSASSRALLNSPLHF

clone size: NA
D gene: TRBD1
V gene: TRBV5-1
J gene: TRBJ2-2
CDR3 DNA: TGCGCCAGCAGCTTTGGGACAGGGGGTACCGGGGAGCTGTTTTTT
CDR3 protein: CASSFGTGGTGELFF

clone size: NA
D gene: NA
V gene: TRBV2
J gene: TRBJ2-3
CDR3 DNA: TGTGCCAGCACATTAGAGAGGTTGGGCACAGATACGCAGTATTTT
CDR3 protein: CASTLERLGTDTQYF

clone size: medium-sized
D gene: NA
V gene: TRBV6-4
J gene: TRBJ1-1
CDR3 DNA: TGTGCCAGCAGTGTCAAACCCCAGGGTGAAGCTTTCTTT
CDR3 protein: CASSVKPQGEAFF

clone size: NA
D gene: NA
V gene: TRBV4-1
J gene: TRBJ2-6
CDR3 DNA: TGCGCCAGCATGGGTGGCGGATCCTCTGGGGCCAACGTCCTGACTTTC
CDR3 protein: CASMGGGSSGANVLTF

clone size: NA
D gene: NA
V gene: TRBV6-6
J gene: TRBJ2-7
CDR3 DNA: TGTGCCAGCAGCCTCGAGGGAGGCGCCTACGAGCAGTACTTC
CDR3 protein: CASSLEGGAYEQYF

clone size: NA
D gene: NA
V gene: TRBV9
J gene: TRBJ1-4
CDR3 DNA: TGTGCCAGCAGCGTAGTGGGGGCGCGAGGCGAAAAACTGTTTTTT
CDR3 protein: CASSVVGARGEKLFF

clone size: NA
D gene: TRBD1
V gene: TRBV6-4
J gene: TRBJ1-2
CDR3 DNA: TGTGCCAGCAGTGTCTCGGACAGGGCGTATGGCTACACCTTC
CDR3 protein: CASSVSDRAYGYTF

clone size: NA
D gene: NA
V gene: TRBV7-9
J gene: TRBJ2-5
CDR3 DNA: TGTGCCAGCAGCTCCTACACCGGGATCTTAAAAGAGACCCAGTACTTC
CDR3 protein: CASSSYTGILKETQYF

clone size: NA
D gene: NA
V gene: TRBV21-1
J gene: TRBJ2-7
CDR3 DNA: TGTGCCAGCAGCAAAGGCGAGGCTAGCGGGAGATCCTACGAGCAGTACTTC
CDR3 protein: CASSKGEASGRSYEQYF

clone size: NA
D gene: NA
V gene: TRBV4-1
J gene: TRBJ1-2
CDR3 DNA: TGCGCCAGCAGCCAGTCGCCCCAACCGGGGGGCTACACCTTC
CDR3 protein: CASSQSPQPGGYTF

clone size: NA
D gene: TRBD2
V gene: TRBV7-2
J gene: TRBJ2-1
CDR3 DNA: TGTGCCAGCAGCTTAGTGGGAGGGCCTCAAAATGAGCAGTTCTTC
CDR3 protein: CASSLVGGPQNEQFF

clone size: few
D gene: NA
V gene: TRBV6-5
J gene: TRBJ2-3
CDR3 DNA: TGTGCCAGCAGGGATGGGCTAGCCGGCGATACGCAGTATTTT
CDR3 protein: CASRDGLAGDTQYF

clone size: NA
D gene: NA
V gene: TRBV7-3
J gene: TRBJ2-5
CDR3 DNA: TGTGCCAGCAGCTTAGGGCAGCAAGAGACCCAGTACTTC
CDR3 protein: CASSLGQQETQYF

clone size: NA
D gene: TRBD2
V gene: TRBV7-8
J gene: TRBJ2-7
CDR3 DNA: TGTGCCAGCCGGCGGACTAGCGGATACGAGCAGTACTTC
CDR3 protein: CASRRTSGYEQYF

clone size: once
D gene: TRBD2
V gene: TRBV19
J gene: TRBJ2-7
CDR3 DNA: TGTGCCAGTAGTCGTCGGACTAGCGGGAGAGGAACCTACGAGCAGTACTTC
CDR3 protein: CASSRRTSGRGTYEQYF

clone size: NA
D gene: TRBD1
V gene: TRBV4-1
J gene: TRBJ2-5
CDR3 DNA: TGCGCCAGCAGCCAAGCAAACAGGGGCGAACTTCAAGAGACCCAGTACTTC
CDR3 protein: CASSQANRGELQETQYF

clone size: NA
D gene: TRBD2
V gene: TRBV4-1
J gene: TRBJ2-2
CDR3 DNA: TGCGCCAGCAGCCGGGCGGTAGCGGGAGAGGGGGGGGAGCTGTTTTTT
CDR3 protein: CASSRAVAGEGGELFF

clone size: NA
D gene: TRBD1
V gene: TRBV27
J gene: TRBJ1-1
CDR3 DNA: TGTGCCAGCAGTACCTGGACAGGGGGTGAAGCTTTCTTT
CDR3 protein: CASSTWTGGEAFF

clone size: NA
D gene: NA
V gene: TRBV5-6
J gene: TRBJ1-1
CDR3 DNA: TGTGCCAGCACCACGGGGGTCGCTGAAGCTTTCTTT
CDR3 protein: CASTTGVAEAFF

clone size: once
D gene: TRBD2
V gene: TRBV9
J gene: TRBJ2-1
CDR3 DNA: TGTGCCAGCAGCGTAGTCGGGAGGGCCGGTAATGAGCAGTTCTTC
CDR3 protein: CASSVVGRAGNEQFF

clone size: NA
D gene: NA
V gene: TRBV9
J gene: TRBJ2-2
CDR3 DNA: TGTGCCAGCAGCGTAGGGACAGCCGACACCGGGGAGCTGTTTTTT
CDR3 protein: CASSVGTADTGELFF

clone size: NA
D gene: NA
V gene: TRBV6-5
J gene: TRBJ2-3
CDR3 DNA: TGTGCCAGCAGGTCCAATTCAGATACGCAGTATTTT
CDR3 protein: CASRSNSDTQYF

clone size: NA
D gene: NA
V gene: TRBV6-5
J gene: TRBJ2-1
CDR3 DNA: TGTGCCAGCAGTTATTCGCAGGGGGGCTACAATGAGCAGTTCTTC
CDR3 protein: CASSYSQGGYNEQFF

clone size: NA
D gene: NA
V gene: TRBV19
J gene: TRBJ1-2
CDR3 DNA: TGTGCCAGTAGCCCGAAGCGGGGGGGAAGCAACTATGGCTACACCTTC
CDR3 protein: CASSPKRGGSNYGYTF

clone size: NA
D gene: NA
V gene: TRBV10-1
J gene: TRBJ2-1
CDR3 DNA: TGCGCCAGCAGGGGGCTACAGAGTGAGCAGTTCTTC
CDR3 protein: CASRGLQSEQFF

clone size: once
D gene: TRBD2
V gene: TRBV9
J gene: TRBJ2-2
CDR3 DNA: TGTGCCAGCAGCGTGGGTAGAGCGGGAGCGGACGGGGAGCTGTTTTTT
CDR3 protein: CASSVGRAGADGELFF

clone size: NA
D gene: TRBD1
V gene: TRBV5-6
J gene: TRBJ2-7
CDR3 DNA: TGTGCCAGCAGCCGGGGAGCAGGGGGCTCCTACGAGCAGTACTTC
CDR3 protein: CASSRGAGGSYEQYF

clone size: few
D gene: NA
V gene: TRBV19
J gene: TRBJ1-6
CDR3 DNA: TGTGCCAGTAGTATCTCGGGTGATTCACCCCTCCACTTT
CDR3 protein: CASSISGDSPLHF

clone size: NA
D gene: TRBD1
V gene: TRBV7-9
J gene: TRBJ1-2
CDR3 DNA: TGTGCCGGCCAGGGACAGGGGGTTTGGGGCTACACCTTC
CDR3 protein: CAGQGQGVWGYTF

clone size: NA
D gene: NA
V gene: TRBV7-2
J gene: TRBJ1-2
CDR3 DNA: TGTGCCAGCTTCGTACTGGGGCAAGAATATGGCTACACCTTC
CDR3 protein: CASFVLGQEYGYTF

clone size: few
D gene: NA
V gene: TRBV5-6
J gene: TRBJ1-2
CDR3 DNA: TGTGCCAGCAGCTTACAGGAAACGTACTATGGCTACACCTTC
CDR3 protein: CASSLQETYYGYTF

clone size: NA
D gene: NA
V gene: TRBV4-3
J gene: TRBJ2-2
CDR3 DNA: TGCGCCAGCAGCCAAGATCCGGGGTACACCGGGGAGCTGTTTTTT
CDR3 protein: CASSQDPGYTGELFF

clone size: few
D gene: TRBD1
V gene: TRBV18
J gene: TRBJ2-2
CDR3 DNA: TGTGCCAGCTCACCCGACAGGGCTGACGGGGAGCTGTTTTTT
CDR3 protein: CASSPDRADGELFF

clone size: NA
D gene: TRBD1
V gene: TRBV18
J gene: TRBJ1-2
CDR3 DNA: TGTGCCAGCTCACCGCCGACAGGGGATACGGGAGGCTACACCTTC
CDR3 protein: CASSPPTGDTGGYTF

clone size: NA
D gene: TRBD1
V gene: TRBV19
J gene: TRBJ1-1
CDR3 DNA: TGTGCCAGTAGTTCGACGACAGGGTTAGCTTTCTTT
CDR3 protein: CASSSTTGLAFF

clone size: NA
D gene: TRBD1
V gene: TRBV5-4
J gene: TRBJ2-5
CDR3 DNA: TGTGCCAGCAGCCCCCGGACAGGGGGTGTGGAGACCCAGTACTTC
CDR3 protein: CASSPRTGGVETQYF

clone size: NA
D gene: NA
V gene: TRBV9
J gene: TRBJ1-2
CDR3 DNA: TGTGCCAGCAGCGTCGACAGAACTCTCTATGGCTACACCTTC
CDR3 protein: CASSVDRTLYGYTF

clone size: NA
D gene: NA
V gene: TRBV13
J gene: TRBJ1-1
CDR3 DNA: TGTGCCAGCAGCTTGGCGGGGGCGTACGGGGGGAACACTGAAGCTTTCTTT
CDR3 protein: CASSLAGAYGGNTEAFF

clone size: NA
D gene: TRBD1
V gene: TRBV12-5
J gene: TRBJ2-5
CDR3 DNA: TGTGCTAGTGCCGTGACAGGGGTACAAGAGACCCAGTACTTC
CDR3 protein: CASAVTGVQETQYF

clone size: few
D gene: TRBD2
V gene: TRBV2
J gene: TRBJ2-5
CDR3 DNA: TGTGCCAGCAGTGAAACGGCTAGCGGGAGCCCCTCGGGGCAAGAGACCCAGTACTTC
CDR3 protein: CASSETASGSPSGQETQYF